This is a list of T cell receptor beta chains from one sample in a study of blood T cell repertoires in COVID-19. Data came from immunoSEQ multiplex PCR; TCRdb stores just in-frame clones and leaves some out. The sample has some 100,000 clones, around 85% seen once. The sequenced sample was peripheral blood. The receptor set was obtained from a man aged 65-85 years who had recovered from COVID-19. CDR3s include the opening cysteine and the closing phenylalanine or tryptophan. A D gene is named only where the DNA matches it firmly. For some rows the clone size is stated as once, few or many, or as a class when expanded; others skip it.

TRBJ1-1 - TRBD1 TRBV10-3 CAISGSAGGSTEAFF TGTGCCATCAGTGGATCGGCAGGGGGGAGTACTGAAGCTTTCTTT
TRBJ1-4 - TRBD1 TRBV5-1 CASIRDRDDNEKLFF TGCGCCAGCATCCGGGACAGGGATGATAATGAAAAACTGTTTTTT
TRBJ1-6 once TRBD1 TRBV28 CASSPGDRYNSPLHF TGTGCCAGCAGTCCAGGGGACAGATATAATTCACCCCTCCACTTT
TRBJ1-5 - TRBD1 TRBV24-1 CATGGTGSNQPQHF TGTGCCACCGGAGGGACAGGGTCAAATCAGCCCCAGCATTTT
TRBJ2-7 - TRBD1 TRBV29-1 CSVAQGAGEQYF TGCAGCGTCGCACAGGGGGCTGGCGAGCAGTACTTC
TRBJ1-6 - - TRBV30 CAWSGDITYNSPLHF TGTGCCTGGAGCGGGGACATCACCTATAATTCACCCCTCCACTTT
TRBJ2-2 - - TRBV10-3 CATAAQTPGELFF TGTGCCACAGCGGCACAAACACCCGGGGAGCTGTTTTTT
TRBJ1-6 once TRBD1 TRBV24-1 CATSDPPYDRDNSPLHF TGTGCCACCAGTGATCCACCCTATGACAGGGATAATTCACCCCTCCACTTT
TRBJ2-5 - TRBD2 TRBV5-1 CASSVGLAGGRETQYF TGCGCCAGCAGCGTAGGACTAGCGGGGGGACGGGAGACCCAGTACTTC
TRBJ1-1 few - TRBV7-8 CASSQMAGNTEAFF TGTGCCAGCAGCCAGATGGCAGGGAACACTGAAGCTTTCTTT
TRBJ2-1 - - TRBV7-9 CASSPPRGGDNEQFF TGTGCCAGCAGCCCCCCTAGGGGCGGAGACAATGAGCAGTTCTTC
TRBJ1-1 - TRBD1 TRBV19 CASRGGQENTEAFF TGTGCCAGTAGAGGGGGCCAGGAGAACACTGAAGCTTTCTTT
TRBJ2-2 - - TRBV5-6 CASSPGYQGSNTGELFF TGTGCCAGCAGCCCGGGGTATCAGGGGTCGAACACCGGGGAGCTGTTTTTT
TRBJ2-3 - - TRBV2 CASSQGWGDTQYF TGTGCCAGCAGCCAGGGGTGGGGGGATACGCAGTATTTT
TRBJ2-1 - TRBD2 TRBV5-1 CASSSGLADNEQFF TGCGCCAGCAGCTCGGGACTAGCGGACAATGAGCAGTTCTTC
TRBJ1-2 large - TRBV11-2 CASSSKGIANYGYTF TGTGCCAGCAGTTCGAAGGGGATAGCTAACTATGGCTACACCTTC
TRBJ2-1 - TRBD1 TRBV10-3 CAIRKNPGTGPSGEQFF TGTGCCATCAGGAAGAATCCCGGGACAGGGCCTTCGGGTGAGCAGTTCTTC
TRBJ2-1 - TRBD2 TRBV5-1 CASSPDSGNEQFF TGCGCCAGCAGCCCCGATAGCGGGAATGAGCAGTTCTTC
TRBJ1-3 once - TRBV19 CASSTRRMSHRNTIYF TGTGCCAGTAGTACTCGCAGGATGTCCCATCGAAACACCATATATTTT
TRBJ1-2 - TRBD1 TRBV6-2/TRBV6-3 CASSSGTEGYGYTF TGTGCCAGCAGTTCCGGGACAGAAGGCTATGGCTACACCTTC
TRBJ2-7 - TRBD1 TRBV6-2/TRBV6-3 CASSFTGAQYF TGTGCCAGCAGTTTCACAGGGGCGCAGTACTTC
TRBJ2-7 few - TRBV5-6 CASSLAGVLSYEQYF TGTGCCAGCAGCTTAGCAGGGGTTCTCTCCTACGAGCAGTACTTC
TRBJ2-1 - TRBD2 TRBV28 CASTSPGLAGNEHEQFF TGTGCCAGCACCTCCCCGGGACTAGCGGGAAATGAGCATGAGCAGTTCTTC
TRBJ1-5 medium-sized TRBD1 TRBV19 CASSTTGTGHQPQHF TGTGCCAGTAGTACAACCGGGACAGGGCATCAGCCCCAGCATTTT
TRBJ2-1 - TRBD1 TRBV10-1 CASSALSGQGYNEQFF TGCGCCAGCAGTGCTCTTTCGGGACAGGGTTACAATGAGCAGTTCTTC
TRBJ2-7 - TRBD2 TRBV27 CASRPASGRAYEQYF TGTGCCAGCAGGCCGGCTAGCGGGAGGGCCTACGAGCAGTACTTC
TRBJ1-2 - TRBD1 TRBV28 CASKDGTVGGYGYTF TGTGCCAGCAAGGATGGGACAGTTGGTGGCTATGGCTACACCTTC
TRBJ2-7 - - TRBV5-6 CASSFTGEDEQYF TGTGCCAGCAGCTTTACAGGGGAGGACGAGCAGTACTTC
TRBJ2-1 - TRBD1 TRBV28 CASSLSGTGGKRYNEQFF TGTGCCAGCAGTCTTTCCGGGACAGGGGGCAAAAGGTACAATGAGCAGTTCTTC
TRBJ2-7 - TRBD1 TRBV15 CATSRGGTGKGEQYF TGTGCCACCAGCAGAGGAGGGACAGGGAAGGGCGAGCAGTACTTC
TRBJ1-4 once - TRBV6-1 CASSDLRAGPTNEKLFF TGTGCCAGCAGTGACCTTCGGGCGGGCCCAACTAATGAAAAACTGTTTTTT
TRBJ2-7 - - TRBV7-2 CASSLGGFRSYEQYF TGTGCCAGCAGCTTAGGAGGGTTTCGGTCCTACGAGCAGTACTTC
TRBJ2-6 - - TRBV30 CAWSGEEGTGANVLTF TGTGCCTGGAGTGGGGAGGAAGGGACTGGGGCCAACGTCCTGACTTTC
TRBJ2-3 few TRBD2 TRBV19 CASSTLPGREGTDTQYF TGTGCCAGTAGTACCCTGCCGGGACGGGAGGGCACAGATACGCAGTATTTT
TRBJ2-7 - - TRBV10-3 CATSSSIPGSYEQYF TGTGCCACATCTTCCTCAATACCGGGCTCCTACGAGCAGTACTTC
TRBJ1-6 - - TRBV20-1 CSASGLSPLHF TGCAGTGCGTCAGGGTTGTCACCCCTCCACTTT
TRBJ1-3 - TRBD1 TRBV6-5 CASSITGAVDTIYF TGTGCCAGCAGTATAACAGGGGCGGTGGACACCATATATTTT
TRBJ1-3 - TRBD1 TRBV19 CASSPRTGVGDTIYF TGTGCCAGTAGCCCTCGGACAGGGGTCGGGGACACCATATATTTT
TRBJ2-7 few - TRBV5-1 CASRPDQVVPYYEQYF TGCGCCAGCAGACCCGATCAGGTCGTTCCGTACTACGAGCAGTACTTC
TRBJ2-3 once TRBD2 TRBV6-2/TRBV6-3 CASSYSPGLGTDTQYF TGTGCCAGCAGTTACTCTCCGGGACTAGGAACAGATACGCAGTATTTT
TRBJ2-7 few - TRBV2 CASSSRVTIYEQYF TGTGCCAGCAGTAGCAGGGTTACCATCTACGAGCAGTACTTC
TRBJ1-6 - - TRBV2 CASSDRVQISPLHF TGTGCCAGCAGTGACAGGGTGCAAATTTCACCCCTCCACTTT